The 8 T cell receptor beta chains presented below share a single source sample, sequenced in a study of Ad26.COV2.S vaccination and SARS-CoV-2 variants. The data were produced by immunoSEQ multiplex PCR, yet TCRdb's version contains in-frame clones alone and is incomplete. The table shows about 350,000 clones, with less than 90% occurring only once. As for treatment: roughly 19 received Ad26.COV2.S at low or high dose, single or two shots; roughly five received placebo; per-sample allocation not given. At day 63 after the first vaccine or placebo injection, samples were drawn. This specimen consisted of peripheral blood, obtained in a trial of Ad26.COV2.S vaccine versus placebo. The receptor source for this set is a person between 18 and 59 years old who received the Ad26.COV2.S COVID-19 vaccine or a placebo.

The V gene is TRBV24-1, the J gene TRBJ1-5, with 11 bases identical to TRBD1. This CDR3 spans 16 amino acids. Per germline, CDR1 KGHDR and CDR2 SFDVKD. V lost 10 bases to trimming and J lost 7 bases; unmatched junction nucleotides: 14. In DNA form, the CDR3 reads TGTGCCACGCGGTTACCGGGACAGGGGGAAGGACAGCCCCAGCATTTT. Protein sequence: CATRLPGQGEGQPQHF.

This chain joins TRBV30 and TRBJ2-7; 11 bases fit TRBD2. Germline V gives CDR1 GTSNPN, CDR2 SVGIG (reference sequence). This CDR3 spans 14 amino acids. V was clipped by 2 bases and J by 2 bases; unmatched bases: 2. CDR3 in amino acids: CAWSPGLAAYEQYF. The CDR3 coding sequence is TGTGCCTGGAGTCCGGGACTAGCGGCCTACGAGCAGTACTTC.

V is TRBV6-2 or TRBV6-3 and J is TRBJ2-1, with 9 bases lining up with TRBD2. CDR3 length: 17 residues. J lost 5 bases, V lost 6 bases, and 14 bases had no gene match. Germline CDR1 is MNHEY and CDR2 is SVGEGT. In DNA form, the CDR3 reads TGTGCCAGCAGCCACGTCGAGGTGGTAGCGGGAGACAATGAGCAGTTCTTC. Translation: CASSHVEVVAGDNEQFF.

This chain uses TRBV28 with TRBJ1-3; D remains ambiguous. V lost 5 bases and J 4 bases, leaving 12 bases between the germline ends. Germline V gives CDR1 MDHEN, CDR2 SYDVKM. The CDR3 totals 14 residues. The CDR3 sequence is CASSGWNLGNTIYF. The CDR3 nucleotides read TGTGCCAGCAGTGGGTGGAACTTGGGAAACACCATATATTTT.

This clone was picked up a small number of times. The chain combines TRBV6-4 with TRBJ2-6, with a tentative D call TRBD2 (5 bases). CDR1 is MRHNA and CDR2 is SNTAGT in the germline V gene. This CDR3 comprises 14 residues. Trimming shortened V by 3 bases and J by 4 bases, and 7 bases separated the two germline ends. CDR3 sequence reads: CASSEGSGANVLTF. CDR3 in DNA: TGTGCCAGCAGTGAGGGGAGCGGGGCCAACGTCCTGACTTTC.

The J gene is TRBJ2-3, the V gene TRBV7-8; either TRBD1 or TRBD2 may fit D (5 bases each). Trimming stripped 10 bases from V and 3 bases from J, with 14 bases between. Germline CDR1 and CDR2: SGHVS and FQNEAQ. The length of the CDR3 is 13 residues. The CDR3 reads CATAPEGTDTQYF. The DNA for the CDR3 is TGTGCCACCGCCCCCGAGGGGACAGATACGCAGTATTTT.

The V gene is TRBV5-1, the J gene TRBJ2-3; D gene uncertain. The CDR3 contains 13 residues. Trimming shortened V by 1 base and J by 8 bases, and 11 bases separated the two germline ends. The V gene's germline CDR1 is SGHRS and CDR2 YFSETQ. CDR3 residues: CASSLTDRSTQYF. The CDR3 DNA reads as TGCGCCAGCAGCTTGACTGATCGGAGTACGCAGTATTTT. Complete variable domain (other parts from reference TRBV5-1 and TRBJ2-3): KAGVTQTPRYLIKTRGQQVTLSCSPISGHRSVSWYQQTPGQGLQFLFEYFSETQRNKGNFPGRFSGRQFSNSRSEMNVSTLELGDSALYLCASSLTDRSTQYFGPGTRLTVL.

This chain connects TRBV7-3 to TRBJ2-2, with D uncertain. Trimming stripped 5 bases from V and 3 bases from J, with 7 bases between. In germline, CDR1 is SGHTA, CDR2 FQGTGA. This CDR3 is built from 13 residues. The DNA of the CDR3 is TGTGCCAGCAGCCCAGCCTACACCGGGGAGCTGTTTTTT. This codes for CASSPAYTGELFF.